A selection of T cell receptor beta chains follows, all from one sample in a study of blood T cells in healthy people across ages. TCRdb independently ran MiXCR on the 5' RACE reads; one entry per CDR3 protein. The data contain approximately 800,000 distinct CDR3 sequences, roughly 34% of them singletons. Sequences were obtained from blood. These TCRs come from a man between 18 and 29 years old in good health. CDR3s include the opening cysteine and the closing phenylalanine or tryptophan. D genes are given only for firm matches. Expanded clones get a size class; other rows say once, few or many, or leave the size out.

d_gene	abundance	v_gene	j_gene	CDR3aa	CDR3nt
TRBD2	.	TRBV6-2/TRBV6-3	TRBJ2-2	CASIVYSGANTGELFF	TGTGCCAGCATCGTATATAGCGGGGCAAACACCGGGGAGCTGTTTTTT
.	.	TRBV7-2	TRBJ2-5	CASSFQRGQETRYF	TGTGCCAGCAGCTTCCAGAGGGGCCAAGAGACCCGGTACTTC
TRBD1	.	TRBV4-2	TRBJ2-7	CASSPRGARTGVYEQYF	TGTGCCAGCAGCCCCCGGGGGGCAAGGACAGGGGTCTACGAGCAGTACTTC
.	.	TRBV6-5	TRBJ2-1	CASSSSDVNNEQFF	TGTGCCAGCAGTTCCTCGGACGTGAACAATGAGCAGTTCTTC
.	.	TRBV4-2	TRBJ1-4	CASSQDPPRYSTNEKLFF	TGTGCCAGCAGCCAAGACCCGCCCAGATATTCAACTAATGAAAAACTGTTTTTT
TRBD1	few	TRBV7-2	TRBJ1-1	CASSSHSRQGWNTEAFF	TGTGCCAGCAGCTCACACTCCCGACAGGGATGGAACACTGAAGCTTTCTTT
.	few	TRBV14	TRBJ1-4	CASSRGVNEKLFF	TGTGCCAGCAGCCGGGGCGTTAATGAAAAACTGTTTTTT
.	once	TRBV7-9	TRBJ1-1	CASSLNGVGGQNTEAFF	TGTGCCAGCAGCTTAAATGGGGTGGGGGGGCAGAACACTGAAGCTTTCTTT
.	many	TRBV7-8	TRBJ2-7	CASSLRGLTYEQYF	TGTGCCAGCAGCTTAAGGGGCCTTACCTACGAGCAGTACTTC
.	few	TRBV27	TRBJ1-4	CASSLSPELGKLFF	TGTGCCAGCAGTTTATCTCCAGAATTAGGAAAACTGTTTTTT
.	few	TRBV6-6	TRBJ2-1	CASSETGLARETQFF	TGTGCCAGCAGTGAGACCGGACTCGCGAGAGAGACCCAGTTCTTC
.	few	TRBV7-9	TRBJ2-7	CASSSLNLGSEQYF	TGTGCCAGCAGCTCCCTAAATTTAGGATCCGAGCAGTACTTC
.	few	TRBV20-1	TRBJ2-3	CSAREYLQPSTDTQYF	TGCAGTGCTAGAGAGTACCTTCAGCCTAGCACAGATACGCAGTATTTT
.	few	TRBV4-3	TRBJ1-2	CASSQGATYGGYTF	TGCGCCAGCAGCCAAGGGGCCACCTATGGAGGCTACACCTTC
.	few	TRBV20-1	TRBJ1-5	CSARDEAPNQPQHF	TGCAGTGCTAGAGATGAAGCCCCCAATCAGCCCCAGCATTTT
TRBD1	few	TRBV7-9	TRBJ2-5	CASSLTGEHNEQYF	TGTGCCAGCAGCTTGACAGGGGAACACAATGAGCAGTACTTC
.	.	TRBV3-1	TRBJ1-2	CASSQAAACGYTF	TGTGCCAGCAGCCAAGCGGCAGCCTGTGGCTACACCTTC
.	few	TRBV5-1	TRBJ2-7	CASSFRTTPYEQYF	TGCGCCAGCAGCTTCAGGACTACCCCCTACGAGCAGTACTTC
.	few	TRBV6-2/TRBV6-3	TRBJ2-3	CASSYSITDTQYF	TGTGCCAGCAGTTACTCGATCACAGATACGCAGTATTTT
.	.	TRBV10-3	TRBJ2-7	CAGKFGSEQYF	TGTGCCGGAAAGTTTGGATCCGAGCAGTACTTC
.	few	TRBV29-1	TRBJ2-1	CSVEDRAGEQFF	TGCAGCGTTGAAGACAGGGCGGGTGAGCAGTTCTTC
TRBD1	.	TRBV9	TRBJ2-7	CASSSPSGQGSYEQYF	TGTGCCAGCAGCTCACCGTCGGGACAGGGATCCTACGAGCAGTACTTC
TRBD1	few	TRBV6-5	TRBJ2-7	CASSRGQGLSYEQYF	TGTGCCAGCAGCCGGGGACAGGGCTTATCCTACGAGCAGTACTTC
TRBD2	few	TRBV7-2	TRBJ2-3	CASSPEAGGPDTQYF	TGTGCCAGCAGCCCGGAAGCGGGGGGGCCAGATACGCAGTATTTT
TRBD1	few	TRBV5-1	TRBJ1-1	CASSLEGQVAGTEAFF	TGCGCCAGCAGCTTGGAAGGACAGGTAGCTGGCACTGAAGCTTTCTTT
TRBD1	.	TRBV24-1	TRBJ2-3	CATSKGQGRTDTQYF	TGTGCCACCAGTAAAGGACAGGGCCGGACAGATACGCAGTATTTT
.	few	TRBV15	TRBJ2-3	CATSRTYGGRTDTQYF	TGTGCCACCAGCAGAACCTACGGGGGGCGAACAGATACGCAGTATTTT
.	.	TRBV4-1	TRBJ1-3	CASSQGTASGNTIYF	TGCGCCAGCAGCCAAGGTACGGCCTCTGGAAACACCATATATTTT